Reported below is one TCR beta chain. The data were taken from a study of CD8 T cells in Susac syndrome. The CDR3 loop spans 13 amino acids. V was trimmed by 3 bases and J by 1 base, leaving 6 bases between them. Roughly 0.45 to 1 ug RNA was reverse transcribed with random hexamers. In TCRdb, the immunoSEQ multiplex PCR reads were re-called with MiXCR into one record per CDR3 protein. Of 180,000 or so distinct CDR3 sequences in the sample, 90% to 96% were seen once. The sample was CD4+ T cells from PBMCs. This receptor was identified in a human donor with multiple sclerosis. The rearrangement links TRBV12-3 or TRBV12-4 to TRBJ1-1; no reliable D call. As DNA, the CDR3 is TGTGCCAGCAGTTTGGTCAGGAACACTGAAGCTTTCTTT. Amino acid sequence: CASSLVRNTEAFF.